This entry lists 14 T cell receptor beta chains sequenced from one sample in a study of CD8 T cells in ankylosing spondylitis. Study-level results: It appeared that ankylosing spondylitis blood was characterized by a TCR beta motif of seven or eight highly homologous variants.

No antigen has been assigned to these receptors. TCRdb reprocessed the 5' RACE reads with MiXCR, giving one entry per CDR3 protein. Among over 450,000 distinct CDR3 sequences, approximately 12% were seen once, and the ten largest hold under 7.5%. The sequenced sample was blood, either unsorted or a sorted T cell fraction (not recorded which). The receptors shown here come from a male donor with ankylosing spondylitis.

This chain connects TRBV19 to TRBJ1-2, with D maybe TRBD1 (6 bases). Trimming stripped 3 bases from V and 4 bases from J, with 9 bases between. The CDR3 runs 13 residues. Germline CDR1 reads LNHDA; CDR2 reads SQIVND (reference sequence). CDR3 protein: CASSIGRGYGYTF. In nucleotides, the CDR3 is TGTGCCAGTAGTATTGGCAGGGGCTATGGCTACACCTTC.

V gene TRBV20-1 combines with J gene TRBJ2-1; tentatively, D is TRBD2 (6 bases). This CDR3 has 16 amino acids. Trimming stripped 2 bases from V and 0 bases from J, with 14 bases between. The germline CDR1 and CDR2 sequences are DFQATT and SNEGSKA (reference sequence). The CDR3 region has the DNA TGCAGTGCTAGAACCAGGGCGGGAAGCTCCTACAATGAGCAGTTCTTC. This translates into CSARTRAGSSYNEQFF.

V is TRBV20-1 and J is TRBJ1-6; 8 bases are shared with TRBD1. This CDR3 is built from 18 residues. V gave up 3 bases and J gave up 1 base; unmatched junction bases: 11. From germline, CDR1 is DFQATT and CDR2 SNEGSKA (reference sequence). The CDR3 sequence is CSARSRDRMISYNSPLHF. The DNA of the CDR3 is TGCAGTGCTAGGAGCCGGGACAGGATGATTTCCTATAATTCACCCCTCCACTTT.

Many counts were recorded for this clonotype. The J gene is TRBJ1-1, the V gene TRBV11-1; 7 positions match TRBD1. Germline trimming cut 1 base from V and 4 bases from J; bases unmatched to any gene: 3. The germline V gene encodes CDR1 SGHAT and CDR2 FQDESV (reference sequence). The length of the CDR3 is 14 residues. The CDR3 DNA sequence: TGTGCCAGCAGCTTAGAGTCAGGGGGCACTGAAGCTTTCTTT. As protein: CASSLESGGTEAFF.

This clonotype was observed at least ten times. The chain couples TRBV12-3 or TRBV12-4 to TRBJ1-1; no clear D. CDR3 length equals 13 residues. V was trimmed by 7 bases and J by 4 bases, leaving 13 bases between them. The CDR3 is CASTQGGSTEAFF. CDR3 sequence (DNA): TGTGCCAGCACCCAAGGAGGGTCCACTGAAGCTTTCTTT.

The chain links TRBV5-1 to TRBJ2-3; D may correspond to TRBD1 or TRBD2 (5 bases each). V was shortened by 0 bases and J by 2 bases, with 16 bases between the two germline ends. CDR3 length equals 17 residues. Looked up from germline, CDR1 is SGHRS and CDR2 is YFSETQ. CDR3 region: CASSLDSGGGITDTQYF. As DNA, the CDR3 is TGCGCCAGCAGCTTGGATAGTGGGGGTGGCATCACAGATACGCAGTATTTT.

The chain is built from TRBV12-3 or TRBV12-4 and TRBJ2-2; 13 bases line up with TRBD2. The ends lost 5 bases at V and 4 bases at J; junction bases unmatched: 10. The length of the CDR3 is 18 residues. CDR3 nucleotide sequence: TGTGCCAGCAGTCTAGGACTAGCGGGAGAGTCGGGCACCGGGGAGCTGTTTTTT. Amino acids: CASSLGLAGESGTGELFF.

This sequence joins TRBV7-2 and TRBJ2-5; 8 nucleotides line up with TRBD2. V lost 2 bases, J lost 4 bases, and 3 bases stayed unmatched. CDR3 length: 14 amino acids. In germline, CDR1 is SGHTA, CDR2 FQGNSA. CDR3 coding DNA: TGTGCCAGCAGCTTATGGGCGGGAGGAGAGACCCAGTACTTC. Translating gives CASSLWAGGETQYF.

The chain carries TRBV20-1 and TRBJ2-7; the D is unclear. CDR1 is DFQATT, CDR2 SNEGSKA, per germline (reference sequence). V lost 0 bases to trimming and J lost 5 bases, with 11 bases between them. There are 13 residues in the CDR3. The CDR3 nucleotides read TGCAGTGCTAGAGATAGGATAGTCCACGAGCAGTACTTC. Protein: CSARDRIVHEQYF.

This clonotype was counted between two and nine times. The chain recombines TRBV12-3 or TRBV12-4 with TRBJ2-4; 10 nucleotides line up with TRBD2. V was clipped by 6 bases and J by 5 bases; unmatched bases: 13. The CDR3 sequence is 17 residues long. CDR3 amino acids: CASSPRIGLAGENIQYF. CDR3 in DNA: TGTGCCAGCAGCCCCAGAATTGGTCTAGCGGGAGAAAACATTCAGTACTTC.

This clonotype has a count of ten or more. The chain joins TRBV11-1 to TRBJ2-4; D tentatively reads TRBD1 or TRBD2 (5 bases each). The CDR3 is made up of 19 amino acids. CDR1 and CDR2 from the germline V gene are SGHAT and FQDESV (reference sequence). V shed 1 base and J shed 1 base, with 20 bases lying between them. The CDR3 sequence is CASSLVSGEQRGAKNIQYF. CDR3 DNA: TGTGCCAGCAGCTTAGTATCCGGGGAACAGAGGGGTGCCAAAAACATTCAGTACTTC.

CDR3 protein: CATSEPGESQPQHF. CDR3 coding DNA: TGTGCCACCAGTGAACCAGGGGAGAGTCAGCCCCAGCATTTT. The chain couples TRBV24-1 to TRBJ1-5; perhaps TRBD1 as D (6 bases). The CDR3 runs 14 residues. With 4 bases removed from V and 6 bases from J, the gap between germline ends came to 12 bases. Germline V lookup: CDR1 KGHDR, CDR2 SFDVKD.

This clonotype has more than one count but fewer than ten. CDR3: CASSQDGTRYSYGYTF. The CDR3 nucleotides are TGTGCCAGCAGCCAAGATGGGACAAGATACTCCTATGGCTACACCTTC. This chain uses TRBV4-2 with TRBJ1-2; D might be TRBD1 (6 bases). The germline CDR1 and CDR2 sequences are LGHNA and YNFKEQ. The CDR3 has 16 residues. Trimming pared 0 bases from V and 4 bases from J, leaving 15 bases between.

The V gene is TRBV3-1, the J gene TRBJ2-1; D is possibly TRBD1 (5 bases). The V and J ends lost 1 base and 10 bases respectively, with 14 bases between them. The length of the CDR3 is 14 residues. Germline V gene data show CDR1 as LGHDT and CDR2 as YNNKEL (reference sequence). In DNA, the CDR3 is TGTGCCAGCAGCCAAGTTCAGGGCAGTAGGGAGCAGTTCTTC. As protein: CASSQVQGSREQFF.